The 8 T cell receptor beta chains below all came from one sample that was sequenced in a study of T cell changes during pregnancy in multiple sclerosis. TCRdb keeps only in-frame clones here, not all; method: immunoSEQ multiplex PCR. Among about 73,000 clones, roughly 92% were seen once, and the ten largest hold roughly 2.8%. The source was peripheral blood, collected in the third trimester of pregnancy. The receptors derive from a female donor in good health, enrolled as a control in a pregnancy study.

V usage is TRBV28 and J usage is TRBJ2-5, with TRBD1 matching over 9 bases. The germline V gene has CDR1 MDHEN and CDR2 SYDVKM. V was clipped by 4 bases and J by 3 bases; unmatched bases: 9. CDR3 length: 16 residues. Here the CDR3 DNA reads TGTGCCAGCAGTTACCAACTCCGGGACAGGGAAGAGACCCAGTACTTC. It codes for CASSYQLRDREETQYF.

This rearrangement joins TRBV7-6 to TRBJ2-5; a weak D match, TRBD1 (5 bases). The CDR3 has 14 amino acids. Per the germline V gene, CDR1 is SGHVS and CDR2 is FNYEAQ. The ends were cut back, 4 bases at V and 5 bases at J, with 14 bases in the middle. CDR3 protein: CASSSQTRDETQYF. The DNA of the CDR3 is TGTGCCAGCAGCTCCCAAACCAGGGATGAGACCCAGTACTTC.

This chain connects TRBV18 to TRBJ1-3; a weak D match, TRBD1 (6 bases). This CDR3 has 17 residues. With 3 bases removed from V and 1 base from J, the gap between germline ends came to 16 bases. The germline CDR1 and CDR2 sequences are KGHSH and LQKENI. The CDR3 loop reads CASSPTTRQVSGNTIYF. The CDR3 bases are TGTGCCAGCTCACCGACAACCAGACAGGTTTCTGGAAACACCATATATTTT.

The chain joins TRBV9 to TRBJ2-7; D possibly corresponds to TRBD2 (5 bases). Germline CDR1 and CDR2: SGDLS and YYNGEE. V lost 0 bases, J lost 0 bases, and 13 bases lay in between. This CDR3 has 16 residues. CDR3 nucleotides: TGTGCCAGCAGCGTAGGGGATGGCGGGTACTCCTACGAGCAGTACTTC. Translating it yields CASSVGDGGYSYEQYF.

The CDR3, as DNA: TGTGCCAGCAGCTCTCTGACAGGGTCCACCGGGGAGCTGTTTTTT. Translating it yields CASSSLTGSTGELFF. The chain has TRBV5-6 and TRBJ2-2; 7 nucleotides line up with TRBD1. V was clipped by 3 bases and J by 4 bases; unmatched bases: 6. The CDR3 length is 15 residues. Germline values: CDR1 SGHDT, CDR2 YYEEEE.

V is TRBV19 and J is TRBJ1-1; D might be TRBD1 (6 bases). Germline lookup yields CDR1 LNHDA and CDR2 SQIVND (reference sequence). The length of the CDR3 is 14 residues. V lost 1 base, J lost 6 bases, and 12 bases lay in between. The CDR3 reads CASSIAQGSAEAFF. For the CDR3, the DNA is TGTGCCAGTAGTATAGCGCAGGGGAGCGCTGAAGCTTTCTTT.

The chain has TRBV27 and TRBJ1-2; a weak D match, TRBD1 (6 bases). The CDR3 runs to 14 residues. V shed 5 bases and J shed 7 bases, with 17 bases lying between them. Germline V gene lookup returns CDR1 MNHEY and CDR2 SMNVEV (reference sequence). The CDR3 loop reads CASSRGGSLGGYTF. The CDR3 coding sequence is TGTGCCAGCAGTCGAGGGGGATCATTAGGTGGCTACACCTTC.

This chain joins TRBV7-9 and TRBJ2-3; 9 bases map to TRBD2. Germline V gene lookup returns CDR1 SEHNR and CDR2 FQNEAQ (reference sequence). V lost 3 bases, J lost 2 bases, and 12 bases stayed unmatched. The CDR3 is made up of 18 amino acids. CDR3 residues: CASSFPEKAGGPTDTQYF. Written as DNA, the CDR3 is TGTGCCAGCAGCTTCCCCGAAAAAGCGGGAGGACCCACAGATACGCAGTATTTT. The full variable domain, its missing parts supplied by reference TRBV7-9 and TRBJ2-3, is DTGVSQNPRHKITKRGQNVTFRCDPISEHNRLYWYRQTLGQGPEFLTYFQNEAQLEKSRLLSDRFSAERPKGSFSTLEIQRTEQGDSAMYLCASSFPEKAGGPTDTQYFGPGTRLTVL.